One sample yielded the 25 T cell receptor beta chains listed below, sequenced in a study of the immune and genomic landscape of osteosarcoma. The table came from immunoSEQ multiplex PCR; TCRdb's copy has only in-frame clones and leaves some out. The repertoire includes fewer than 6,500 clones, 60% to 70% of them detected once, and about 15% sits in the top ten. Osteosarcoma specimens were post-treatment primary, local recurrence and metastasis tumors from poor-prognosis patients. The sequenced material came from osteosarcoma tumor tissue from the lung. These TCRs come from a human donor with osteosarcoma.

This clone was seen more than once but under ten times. CDR3 in amino acids: CASGSQRFGLAGSGELFF. DNA of the CDR3: TGTGCCAGTGGATCGCAGCGGTTCGGACTAGCGGGGTCGGGGGAGCTGTTTTTT. V is TRBV19 and J is TRBJ2-2; 12 nucleotides line up with TRBD2. The CDR3 spans 18 residues. Per germline, CDR1 LNHDA and CDR2 SQIVND (reference sequence). J gave up 8 bases and V 8 bases, and 18 bases lay outside the gene matches.

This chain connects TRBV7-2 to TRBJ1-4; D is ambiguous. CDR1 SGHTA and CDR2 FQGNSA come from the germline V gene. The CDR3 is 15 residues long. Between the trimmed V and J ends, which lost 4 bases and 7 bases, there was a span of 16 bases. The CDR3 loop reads CASSSQEESVEKLFF. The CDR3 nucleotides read TGTGCCAGCAGCTCTCAGGAAGAGTCAGTTGAAAAACTGTTTTTT.

The CDR3 reads CASSVRSGTTSYEQYF. Written as DNA, the CDR3 is TGTGCCAGCAGCGTTCGCTCTGGGACTACAAGTTACGAGCAGTACTTC. The rearrangement joins TRBV7-2 to TRBJ2-7; 7 nucleotides align to TRBD2. The CDR3 is made up of 16 amino acids. Trimming at V came to 5 bases and at J to 4 bases, leaving 14 bases not matched to a gene. Germline V gene sequence: CDR1 SGHTA, CDR2 FQGNSA.

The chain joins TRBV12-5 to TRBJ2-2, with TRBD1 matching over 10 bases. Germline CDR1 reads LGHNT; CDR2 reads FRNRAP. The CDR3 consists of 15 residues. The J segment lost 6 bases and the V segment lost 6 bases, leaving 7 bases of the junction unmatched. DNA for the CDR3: TGTGCTAGTGGGCTGACAGGGGGCAAGGCCGGGGAGCTGTTTTTT. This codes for CASGLTGGKAGELFF.

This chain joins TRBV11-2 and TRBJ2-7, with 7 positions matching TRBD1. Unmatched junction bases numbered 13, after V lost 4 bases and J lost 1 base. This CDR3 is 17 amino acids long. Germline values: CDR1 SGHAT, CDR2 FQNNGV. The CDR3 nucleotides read TGTGCCAGCAGCTCGGGGTCTGGGGGACAGAGTTCCTACGAGCAGTACTTC. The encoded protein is CASSSGSGGQSSYEQYF.

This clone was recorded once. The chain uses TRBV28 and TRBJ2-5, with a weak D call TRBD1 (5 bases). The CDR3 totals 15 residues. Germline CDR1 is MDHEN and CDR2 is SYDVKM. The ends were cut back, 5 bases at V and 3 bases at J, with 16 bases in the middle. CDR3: CASSLQGNREETQYF. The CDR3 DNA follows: TGTGCCAGCAGTCTGCAGGGAAACCGGGAAGAGACCCAGTACTTC.

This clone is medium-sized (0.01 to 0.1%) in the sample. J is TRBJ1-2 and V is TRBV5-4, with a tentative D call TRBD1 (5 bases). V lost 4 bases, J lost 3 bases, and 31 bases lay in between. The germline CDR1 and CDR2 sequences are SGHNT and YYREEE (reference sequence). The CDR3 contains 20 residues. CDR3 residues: CASSPLSLLVKQVVYYGYTF. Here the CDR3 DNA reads TGTGCCAGCAGCCCCCTGTCTTTACTTGTTAAACAGGTCGTTTACTATGGCTACACCTTC.

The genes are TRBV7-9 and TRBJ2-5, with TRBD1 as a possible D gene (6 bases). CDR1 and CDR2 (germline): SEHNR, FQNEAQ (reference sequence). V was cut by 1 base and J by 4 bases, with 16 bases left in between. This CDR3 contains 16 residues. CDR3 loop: CASSLVSGTFGETQYF. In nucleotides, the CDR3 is TGTGCCAGCAGCTTAGTCTCAGGGACATTTGGAGAGACCCAGTACTTC.

The chain's CDR3 is CASRSDRERSPLHF. The CDR3 region has the DNA TGTGCCAGCAGATCTGACAGGGAGCGGTCACCCCTCCACTTT. The chain employs TRBV6-6 and TRBJ1-6; TRBD1 agrees at 7 bases. The CDR3 runs 14 residues. V lost 6 bases to trimming and J lost 10 bases; unmatched junction nucleotides: 9. CDR1 and CDR2 from the germline V gene are MNHNY and SVGAGI (reference sequence).

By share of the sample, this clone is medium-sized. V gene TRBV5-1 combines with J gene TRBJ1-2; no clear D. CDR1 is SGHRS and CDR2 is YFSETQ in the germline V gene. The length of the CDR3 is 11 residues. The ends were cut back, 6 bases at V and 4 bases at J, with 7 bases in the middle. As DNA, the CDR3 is TGCGCCAGCAAAGGCGGCTATGGCTACACCTTC. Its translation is CASKGGYGYTF.

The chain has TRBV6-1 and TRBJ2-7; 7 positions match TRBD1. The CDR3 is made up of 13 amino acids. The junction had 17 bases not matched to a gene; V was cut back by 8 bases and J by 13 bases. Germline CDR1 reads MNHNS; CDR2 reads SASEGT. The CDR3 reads CASDRTGGVVKYF. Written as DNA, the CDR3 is TGTGCCAGCGATCGGACAGGTGGCGTGGTAAAATACTTC.

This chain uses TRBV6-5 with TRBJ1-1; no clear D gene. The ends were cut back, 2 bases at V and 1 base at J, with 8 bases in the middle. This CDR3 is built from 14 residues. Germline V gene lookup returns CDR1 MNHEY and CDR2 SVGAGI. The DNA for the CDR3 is TGTGCCAGCAGTTACAGGGCCTGGAACACTGAAGCTTTCTTT. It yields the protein CASSYRAWNTEAFF.

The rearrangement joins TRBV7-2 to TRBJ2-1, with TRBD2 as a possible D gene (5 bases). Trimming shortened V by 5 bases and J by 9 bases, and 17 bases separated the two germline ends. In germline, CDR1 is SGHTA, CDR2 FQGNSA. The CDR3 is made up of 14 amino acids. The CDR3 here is CASSLGLSMGEQFF. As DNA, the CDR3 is TGTGCCAGCAGCCTCGGACTCTCCATGGGTGAGCAGTTCTTC.

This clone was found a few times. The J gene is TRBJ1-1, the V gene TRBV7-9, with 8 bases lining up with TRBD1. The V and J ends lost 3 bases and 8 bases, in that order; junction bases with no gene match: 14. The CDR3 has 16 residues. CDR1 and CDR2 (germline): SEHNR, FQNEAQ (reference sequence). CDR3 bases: TGTGCCAGCAGCTTTGGGGGGACAGGCTCCTCACAGGAAGCTTTCTTT. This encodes CASSFGGTGSSQEAFF.

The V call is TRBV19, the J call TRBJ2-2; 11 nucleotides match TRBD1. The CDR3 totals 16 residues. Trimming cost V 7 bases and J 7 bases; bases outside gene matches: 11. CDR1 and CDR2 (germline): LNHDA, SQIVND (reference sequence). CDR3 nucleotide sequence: TGTGCCAGTATGCCCGGGACAGGGGGTAGGGACGGGGAGCTGTTTTTT. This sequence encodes CASMPGTGGRDGELFF.

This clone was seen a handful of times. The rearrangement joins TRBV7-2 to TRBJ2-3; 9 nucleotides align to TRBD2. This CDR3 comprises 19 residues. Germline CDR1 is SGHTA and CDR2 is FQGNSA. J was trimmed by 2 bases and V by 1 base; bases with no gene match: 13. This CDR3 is CASSLGLAGYYGDTDTQYF. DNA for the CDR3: TGTGCCAGCAGCTTAGGCCTAGCGGGATACTATGGCGACACAGATACGCAGTATTTT.

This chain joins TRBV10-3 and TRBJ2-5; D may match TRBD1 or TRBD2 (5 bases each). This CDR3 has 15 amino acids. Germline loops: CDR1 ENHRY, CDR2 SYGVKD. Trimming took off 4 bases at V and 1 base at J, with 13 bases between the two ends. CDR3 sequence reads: CAISGVGAGQETQYF. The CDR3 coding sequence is TGTGCCATCAGTGGGGTCGGGGCGGGCCAAGAGACCCAGTACTTC.

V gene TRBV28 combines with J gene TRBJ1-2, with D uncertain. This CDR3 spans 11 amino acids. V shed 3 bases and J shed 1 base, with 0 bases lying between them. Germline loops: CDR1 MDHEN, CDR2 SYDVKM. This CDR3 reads CASSFNYGYTF. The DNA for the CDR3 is TGTGCCAGCAGTTTTAACTATGGCTACACCTTC.

CDR3 in DNA: TGCGCCAGCAGCCCGACTAGCGGACTCAATGAGCAGTTCTTC. Its protein is CASSPTSGLNEQFF. The V call is TRBV5-1, the J call TRBJ2-1, with 9 bases matching TRBD2. J gave up 6 bases and V 4 bases, and 5 bases lay outside the gene matches. CDR3 length: 14 residues. Germline values: CDR1 SGHRS, CDR2 YFSETQ. The entire variable domain, with the rest obtained from reference TRBV5-1 and TRBJ2-1, is as follows: KAGVTQTPRYLIKTRGQQVTLSCSPISGHRSVSWYQQTPGQGLQFLFEYFSETQRNKGNFPGRFSGRQFSNSRSEMNVSTLELGDSALYLCASSPTSGLNEQFFGPGTRLTVL.

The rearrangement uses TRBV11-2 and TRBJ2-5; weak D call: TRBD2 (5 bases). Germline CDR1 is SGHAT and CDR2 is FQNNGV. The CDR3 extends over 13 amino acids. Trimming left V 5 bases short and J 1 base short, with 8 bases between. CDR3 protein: CASSKDFQETQYF. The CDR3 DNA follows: TGTGCCAGCAGCAAGGACTTCCAAGAGACCCAGTACTTC.

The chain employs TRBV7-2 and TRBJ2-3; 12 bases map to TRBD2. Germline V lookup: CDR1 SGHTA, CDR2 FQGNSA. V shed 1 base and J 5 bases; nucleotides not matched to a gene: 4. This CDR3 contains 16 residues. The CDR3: CASSLEGLAGQDTQYF. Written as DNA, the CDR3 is TGTGCCAGCAGCTTAGAGGGACTAGCGGGTCAAGATACGCAGTATTTT.

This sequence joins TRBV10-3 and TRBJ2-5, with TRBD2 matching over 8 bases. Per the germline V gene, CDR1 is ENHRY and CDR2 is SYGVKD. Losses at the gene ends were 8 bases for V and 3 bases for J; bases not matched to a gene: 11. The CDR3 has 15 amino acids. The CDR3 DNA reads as TGTGCCATCGGAATAGAAGCGGGGGCCGAAGAGACCCAGTACTTC. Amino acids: CAIGIEAGAEETQYF.

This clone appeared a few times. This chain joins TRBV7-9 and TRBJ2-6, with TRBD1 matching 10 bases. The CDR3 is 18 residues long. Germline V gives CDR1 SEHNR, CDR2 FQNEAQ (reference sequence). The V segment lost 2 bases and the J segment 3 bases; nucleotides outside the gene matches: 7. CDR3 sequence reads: CASSLPQTGGDGANVLTF. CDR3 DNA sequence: TGTGCCAGCAGCTTACCTCAGACAGGGGGCGATGGGGCCAACGTCCTGACTTTC.

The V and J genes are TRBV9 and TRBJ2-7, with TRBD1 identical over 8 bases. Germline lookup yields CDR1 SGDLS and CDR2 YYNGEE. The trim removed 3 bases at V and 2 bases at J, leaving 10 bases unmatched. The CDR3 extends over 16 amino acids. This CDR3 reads CASSGTGSHRPYEQYF. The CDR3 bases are TGTGCCAGCAGCGGGACAGGGAGCCATCGCCCCTACGAGCAGTACTTC.

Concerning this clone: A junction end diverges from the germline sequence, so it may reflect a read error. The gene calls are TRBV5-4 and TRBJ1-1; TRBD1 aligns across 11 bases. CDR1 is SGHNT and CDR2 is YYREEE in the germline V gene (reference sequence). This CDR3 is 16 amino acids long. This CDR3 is CASSQDLGQGGTEAFF. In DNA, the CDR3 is TGCGCCAGCAGCCAAGATCTGGGACAGGGGGGCACTGAAGCTTTCTTT.